These T cell receptor beta chains were read from a single sample in a study of blood T cell repertoires in COVID-19. Libraries were prepared by immunoSEQ multiplex PCR; TCRdb keeps only in-frame clonotypes and omits some of them. The repertoire holds 150,000 to 180,000 clones, 80% seen once, with 0.45% to 0.6% in the top ten. Sequenced: peripheral blood. These receptors all come from a man in his fifties or sixties with acute or convalescent COVID-19. The conserved cysteine and the conserved F or W are not part of the CDR3 here.

12,TRBV21-1,TRBJ1-1,ASSKATAGIEAF
13,TRBV27,TRBJ2-7,ASSSGTSLSLREY
12,TRBV4-1,TRBJ1-3,ASSPRSSGNTIY
12,TRBV7-9,TRBJ1-3,ASSLSTSGNTIY
15,TRBV5-1,TRBJ2-3,ASSFGNRLPSTDTQY
14,TRBV7-2,TRBJ2-1,ASSLAGLAGYNEQF
13,TRBV30,TRBJ2-3,AWSQSGTSGDTQY
15,TRBV10-3,TRBJ2-1,AIRTSGGAGSYNEQF
11,TRBV9,TRBJ1-2,ASSVGQSYGYT
12,TRBV7-2,TRBJ2-3,ASSRGRAEGTQY
9,TRBV20-1,TRBJ1-1,SSRGNTEAF
12,TRBV2,TRBJ2-5,ASSGLAGAETQY
11,TRBV6-5,TRBJ1-4,ASSQGAPEKLF
13,TRBV11-2,TRBJ1-5,ASSLGLGAIQPQH
12,TRBV5-1,TRBJ1-1,ASQVGEGVTEAF
13,TRBV3-1/TRBV3-2,TRBJ2-1,ASSQGAGGLNEQF
9,TRBV6-5,TRBJ2-7,ASSSLYEQY
9,TRBV12-3/TRBV12-4,TRBJ2-7,ASSLTGVEY
16,TRBV11-2,TRBJ2-2,ASSLEGAAGGRTGELF
13,TRBV4-2,TRBJ2-7,ASSQEGTGRSEQY
13,TRBV19,TRBJ2-7,ASSFSGTGSYEQY
13,TRBV6-2/TRBV6-3,TRBJ1-2,ASSLRDRHNYGYT
11,TRBV7-2,TRBJ1-6,ASSPGQYSPLH
11,TRBV12-3/TRBV12-4,TRBJ2-7,ASSFQGTYEQY
13,TRBV7-9,TRBJ1-3,ASSLQGAVGNTIY
12,TRBV11-2,TRBJ2-1,ASSRQGAYNEQF
10,TRBV7-3,TRBJ1-6,ASSFLDSPLH
12,TRBV24-1,TRBJ2-2,ATSDLVNTGELF
12,TRBV18,TRBJ1-6,ASSTGGTNSPLH
11,TRBV3-1/TRBV3-2,TRBJ2-3,ASSRQSTDTQY
10,TRBV3-1/TRBV3-2,TRBJ1-2,ASSSVGRGYT
15,TRBV18,TRBJ2-6,ASSRSRDRAGANVLT
13,TRBV18,TRBJ2-7,ASSPGGGVPYEQY
13,TRBV10-2,TRBJ2-7,ASSELSGQTLRQY
13,TRBV5-6,TRBJ2-3,ASFKAGRARDTQY
12,TRBV21-1,TRBJ2-5,ASSKGRDGETQY
14,TRBV18,TRBJ1-6,ASSPRQGQTGSPLH
13,TRBV19,TRBJ2-1,ASSISLARDNEQF
12,TRBV7-9,TRBJ1-5,ASSPDSDNQPQH
10,TRBV3-1/TRBV3-2,TRBJ2-2,ASARETGELF
13,TRBV3-1/TRBV3-2,TRBJ1-4,ASSQGLTSNEKLF
13,TRBV19,TRBJ2-1,ASSTQGVTYNEQF
15,TRBV15,TRBJ2-7,ATSTSKGDRGFYEQY
15,TRBV30,TRBJ1-1,AWNPRGRVEGNTEAF
11,TRBV29-1,TRBJ2-1,SVVTGFYNEQF
14,TRBV15,TRBJ2-2,AASRWTLPNTGELF
13,TRBV4-2,TRBJ2-1,ASSQGVRGDNEQF
13,TRBV24-1,TRBJ2-1,AASTGTSGRNEQF
13,TRBV10-3,TRBJ1-2,AISESTGALGGYT
10,TRBV18,TRBJ2-7,ASSTDSHEQY
13,TRBV7-2,TRBJ2-3,ASSLQNLGGDTQC
12,TRBV7-3,TRBJ1-6,ASSLNRVNSPLH